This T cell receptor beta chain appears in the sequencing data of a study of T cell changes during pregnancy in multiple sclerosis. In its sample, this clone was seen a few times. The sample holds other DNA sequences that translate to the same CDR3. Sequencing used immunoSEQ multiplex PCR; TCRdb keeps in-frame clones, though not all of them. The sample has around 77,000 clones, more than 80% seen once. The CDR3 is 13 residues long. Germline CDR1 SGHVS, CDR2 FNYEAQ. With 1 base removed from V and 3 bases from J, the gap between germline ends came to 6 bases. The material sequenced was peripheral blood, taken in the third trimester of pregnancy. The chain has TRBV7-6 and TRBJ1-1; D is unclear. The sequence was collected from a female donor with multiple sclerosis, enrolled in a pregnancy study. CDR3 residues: CASSLGAHTEAFF. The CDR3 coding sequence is TGTGCCAGCAGCTTAGGGGCCCACACTGAAGCTTTCTTT.